This T cell receptor (beta chain) originates from a study of T cells in severe cutaneous drug reactions (dated by TCRdb to about 2019). Regarding the complete study: Patients were recruited between 2011 and 2018 from Taiwan, Thailand and a European registry network. The Naranjo algorithm and the ALDEN drug causality algorithm were used to identify the culprit drug. Biological samples, such as blister fluids/cells and PBMC, were collected from patients during the acute or recovery stage. Enrollment was limited to patients whose SJS/TEN or DRESS diagnosis was probable or definite according to RegiSCAR criteria. Libraries used iRepertoire multiplex PCR; authors cited a comparison showing similar capture of abundant clonotypes across iRepertoire and 5' RACE methods with or without UMI. The study combined bulk TCR sequencing with single-cell sequencing, quantitative PCR validation, functional assays and transgenic mouse experiments.

Study-level results and caveats: Although undetectable or scarce in tolerant-control and healthy-donor PBMC, a public TCRbeta CDR3 was found in all seven CBZ-SJS/TEN blister samples, at a mean of roughly 13%. CBZ-SJS/TEN patients showed strongly increased TRBV12-4 usage, with averages of approximately 33% in blister cells and 4% to 5% in PBMC. The authors stated that further study is still needed to find out whether the public TCR applies more generally to SJS/TEN caused by other drugs.

For both bulk and single-cell sequencing, libraries were prepared with the iRepertoire multiplex PCR system using TCR subtype-specific primers. Multiplex PCR with primers targeting V, D and J gene regions was used to generate bulk TCR beta libraries. Approximately 90-500 ng of RNA per sample was used as input for bulk TCR library preparation. Bulk TCR beta amplicons were sequenced on an Illumina MiSeq. On the study's bioinformatics: Sample misassignments and low-quality sequencing reads were filtered out during quality control steps. The amino acids lying between the V-gene Y[YFLI]C motif and the J-segment [FW]GXGT motif were defined as CDR3. CDR3 clonotypes and TRBV and TRBJ gene assignments were based on the IMGT database. Per-sample TRBV expression was normalized to the mean of the same gene in PBMC from roughly 41 healthy donors. After reprocessing by TCRdb, each CDR3 protein sequence is one entry, and no DNA is given. The V and J calls were not made by the authors but by TCRdb's processing. The sample table holds roughly 10,000 distinct CDR3 sequences. The ten largest make up approximately 20% of the sample.

Concerning this clonotype: The antigen it binds to is not known.

The donors whose samples were sequenced had carbamazepine-induced Stevens-Johnson syndrome or toxic epidermal necrolysis (CBZ-SJS/TEN). Next-generation sequencing was used to profile the T cell receptor repertoires of patients with drug-induced severe cutaneous adverse reactions in a search for drug-specific clonotypes. RNA was isolated from either blister cells of skin lesions or peripheral blood mononuclear cells. The germline V gene (reference sequence) supplies CDR1 DFQATT and CDR2 SNEGSKA. From cysteine to phenylalanine, the CDR3 is 15 amino acids long. The DNA is unrecorded. Here the chain combines TRBV20-1 and TRBJ2-3; absent DNA, TCRdb's TRBD1 call cannot be checked. The sequence was collected from a human donor with Stevens-Johnson syndrome, a severe cutaneous drug reaction. The source material was cells from a skin blister. The cell subset or site label corresponds to: unsorted cells from skin lesion blisters. For the CDR3, the sequence is CSATDRASSLDTQYF.